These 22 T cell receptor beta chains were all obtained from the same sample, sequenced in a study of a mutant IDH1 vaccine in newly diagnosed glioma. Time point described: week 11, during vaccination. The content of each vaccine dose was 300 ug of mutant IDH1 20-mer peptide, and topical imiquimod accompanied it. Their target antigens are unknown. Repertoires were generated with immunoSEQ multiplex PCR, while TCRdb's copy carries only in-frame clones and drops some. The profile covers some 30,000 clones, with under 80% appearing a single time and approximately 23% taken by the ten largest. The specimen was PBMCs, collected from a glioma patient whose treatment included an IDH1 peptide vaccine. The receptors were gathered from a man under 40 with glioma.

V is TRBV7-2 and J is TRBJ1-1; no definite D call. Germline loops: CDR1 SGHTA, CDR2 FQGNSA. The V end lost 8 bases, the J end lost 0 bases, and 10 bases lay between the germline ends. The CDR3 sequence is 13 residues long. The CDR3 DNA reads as TGTGCCAGCCATGCGGCCGTGAACACTGAAGCTTTCTTT. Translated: CASHAAVNTEAFF.

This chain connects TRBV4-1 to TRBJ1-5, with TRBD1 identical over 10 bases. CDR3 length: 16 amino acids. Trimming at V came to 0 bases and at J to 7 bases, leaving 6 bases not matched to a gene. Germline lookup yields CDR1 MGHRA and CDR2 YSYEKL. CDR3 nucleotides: TGCGCCAGCAGCCAAGATTGGGGGACAGGGGACCAGCCCCAGCATTTT. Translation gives CASSQDWGTGDQPQHF.

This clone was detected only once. The CDR3 reads CASSEFLVGSPGELFF. The DNA of the CDR3 is TGTGCCAGCAGTGAATTCTTAGTAGGGTCGCCCGGGGAGCTGTTTTTT. The chain is built from TRBV25-1 and TRBJ2-2; D not certain. V lost 1 base and J lost 6, with 15 bases in between. This CDR3 has 16 amino acids. CDR1 and CDR2 from the germline V gene are MGHDK and SYGVNS.

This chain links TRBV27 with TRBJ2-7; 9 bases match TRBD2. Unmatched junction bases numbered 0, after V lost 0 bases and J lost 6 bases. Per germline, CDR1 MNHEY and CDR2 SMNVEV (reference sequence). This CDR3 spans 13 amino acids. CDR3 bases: TGTGCCAGCAGTTTATCGCGGGGGGGCGAGCAGTACTTC. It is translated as CASSLSRGGEQYF.

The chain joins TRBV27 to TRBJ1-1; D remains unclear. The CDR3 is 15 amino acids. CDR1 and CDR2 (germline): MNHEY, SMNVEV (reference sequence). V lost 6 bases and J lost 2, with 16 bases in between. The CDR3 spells CASRTVESFNTEAFF. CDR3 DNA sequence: TGTGCCAGCAGGACCGTAGAGAGCTTCAACACTGAAGCTTTCTTT.

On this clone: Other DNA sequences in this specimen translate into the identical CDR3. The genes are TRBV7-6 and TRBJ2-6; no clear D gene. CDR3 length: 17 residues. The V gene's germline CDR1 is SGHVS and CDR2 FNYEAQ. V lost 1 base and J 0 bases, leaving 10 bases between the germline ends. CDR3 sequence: CASSLGVRPSGANVLTF. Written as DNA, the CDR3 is TGTGCCAGCAGCTTAGGGGTTCGCCCCTCTGGGGCCAACGTCCTGACTTTC.

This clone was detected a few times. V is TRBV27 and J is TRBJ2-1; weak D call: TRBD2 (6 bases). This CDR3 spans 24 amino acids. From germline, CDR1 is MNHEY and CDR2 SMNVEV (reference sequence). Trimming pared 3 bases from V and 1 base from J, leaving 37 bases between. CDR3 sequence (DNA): TGTGCCAGCAGTTTCGGCCCCGCGGGGACCCTCCTTCCGGGGATCGGGCTATCCTACAATGAGCAGTTCTTC. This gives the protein CASSFGPAGTLLPGIGLSYNEQFF.

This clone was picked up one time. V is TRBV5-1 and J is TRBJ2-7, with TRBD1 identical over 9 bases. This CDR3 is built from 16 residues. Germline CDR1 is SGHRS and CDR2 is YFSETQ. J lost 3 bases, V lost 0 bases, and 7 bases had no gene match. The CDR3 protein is CASSLAGTGKDYEQYF. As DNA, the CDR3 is TGCGCCAGCAGCTTGGCTGGGACAGGGAAGGACTACGAGCAGTACTTC.

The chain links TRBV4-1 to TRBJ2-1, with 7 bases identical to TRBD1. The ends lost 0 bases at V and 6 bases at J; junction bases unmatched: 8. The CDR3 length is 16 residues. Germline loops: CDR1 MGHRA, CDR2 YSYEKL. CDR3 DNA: TGCGCCAGCAGCCAAGAGCTGGGACAGATTATCAATGAGCAGTTCTTC. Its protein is CASSQELGQIINEQFF.

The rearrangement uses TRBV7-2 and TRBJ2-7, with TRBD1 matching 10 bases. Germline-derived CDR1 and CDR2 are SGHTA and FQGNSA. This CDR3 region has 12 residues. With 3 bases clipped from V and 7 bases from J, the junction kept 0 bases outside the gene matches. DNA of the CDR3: TGTGCCAGCAGCTTGGACAGGGGGGAGCAGTACTTC. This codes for CASSLDRGEQYF. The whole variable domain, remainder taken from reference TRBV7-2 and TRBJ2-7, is GAGVSQSPSNKVTEKGKDVELRCDPISGHTALYWYRQSLGQGLEFLIYFQGNSAPDKSGLPSDRFSAERTGGSVSTLTIQRTQQEDSAVYLCASSLDRGEQYFGPGTRLTVT.

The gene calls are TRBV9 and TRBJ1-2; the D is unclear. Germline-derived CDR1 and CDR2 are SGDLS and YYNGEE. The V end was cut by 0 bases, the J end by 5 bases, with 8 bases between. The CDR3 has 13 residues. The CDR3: CASSVDPGYGYTF. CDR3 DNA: TGTGCCAGCAGCGTAGATCCCGGATATGGCTACACCTTC.

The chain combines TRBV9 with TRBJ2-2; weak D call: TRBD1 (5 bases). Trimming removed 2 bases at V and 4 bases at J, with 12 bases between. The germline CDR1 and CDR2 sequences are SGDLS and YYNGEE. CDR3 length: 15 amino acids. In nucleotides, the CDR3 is TGTGCCAGCAGCGTCGCTGGGGCCGGCACCGGGGAGCTGTTTTTT. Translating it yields CASSVAGAGTGELFF.

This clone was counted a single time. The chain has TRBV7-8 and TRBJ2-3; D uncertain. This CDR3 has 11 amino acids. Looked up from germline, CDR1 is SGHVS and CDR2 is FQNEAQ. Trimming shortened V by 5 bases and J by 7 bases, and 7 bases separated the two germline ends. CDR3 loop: CASSALNTQYF. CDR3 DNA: TGTGCCAGCAGCGCCTTGAATACGCAGTATTTT.

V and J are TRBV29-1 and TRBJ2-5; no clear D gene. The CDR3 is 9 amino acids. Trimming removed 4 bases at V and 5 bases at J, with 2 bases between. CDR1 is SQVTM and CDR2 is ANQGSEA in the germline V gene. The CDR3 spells CSVGETQYF. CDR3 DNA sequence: TGCAGCGTTGGGGAGACCCAGTACTTC.

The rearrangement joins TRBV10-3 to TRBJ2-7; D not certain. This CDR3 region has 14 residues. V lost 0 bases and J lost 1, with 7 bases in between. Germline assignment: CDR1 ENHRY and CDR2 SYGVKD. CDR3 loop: CAISESGSSYEQYF. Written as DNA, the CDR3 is TGTGCCATCAGTGAGTCGGGATCATCCTACGAGCAGTACTTC.

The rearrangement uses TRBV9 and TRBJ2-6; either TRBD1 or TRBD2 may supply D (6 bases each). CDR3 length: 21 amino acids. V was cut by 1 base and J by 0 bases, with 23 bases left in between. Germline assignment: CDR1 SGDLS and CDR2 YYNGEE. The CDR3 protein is CASSVPQGGTGPSSGANVLTF. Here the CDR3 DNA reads TGTGCCAGCAGCGTACCTCAAGGGGGGACCGGCCCATCCTCTGGGGCCAACGTCCTGACTTTC.

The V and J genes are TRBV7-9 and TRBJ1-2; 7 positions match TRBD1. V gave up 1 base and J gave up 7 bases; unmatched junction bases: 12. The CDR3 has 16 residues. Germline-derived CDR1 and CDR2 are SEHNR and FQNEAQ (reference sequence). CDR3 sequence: CASSLGPGTASGGYTF. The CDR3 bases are TGTGCCAGCAGCTTAGGGCCTGGGACAGCTTCCGGTGGCTACACCTTC.

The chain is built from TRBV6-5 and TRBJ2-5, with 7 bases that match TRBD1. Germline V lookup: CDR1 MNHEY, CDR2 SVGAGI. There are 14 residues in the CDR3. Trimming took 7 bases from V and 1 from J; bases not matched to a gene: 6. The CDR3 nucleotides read TGTGCCAGCACCACCCGGGACAGCCAAGAGACCCAGTACTTC. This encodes CASTTRDSQETQYF.

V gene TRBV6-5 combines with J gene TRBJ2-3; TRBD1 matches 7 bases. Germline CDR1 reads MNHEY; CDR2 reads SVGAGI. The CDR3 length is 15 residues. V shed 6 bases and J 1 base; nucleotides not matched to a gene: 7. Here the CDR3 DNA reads TGTGCCAGCAGCAACTGGGACAGTGGCACAGATACGCAGTATTTT. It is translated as CASSNWDSGTDTQYF.

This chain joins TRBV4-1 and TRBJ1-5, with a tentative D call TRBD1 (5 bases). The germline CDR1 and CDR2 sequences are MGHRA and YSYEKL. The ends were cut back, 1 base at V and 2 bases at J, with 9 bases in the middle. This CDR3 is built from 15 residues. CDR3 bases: TGCGCCAGCAGCCAAGTAGGGGAAGGCAATCAGCCCCAGCATTTT. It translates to CASSQVGEGNQPQHF.

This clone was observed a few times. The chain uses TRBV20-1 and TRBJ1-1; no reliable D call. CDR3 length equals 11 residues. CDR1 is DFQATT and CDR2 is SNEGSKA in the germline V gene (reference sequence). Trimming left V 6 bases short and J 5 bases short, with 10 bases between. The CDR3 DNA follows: TGCAGTGCCCCATACGGGACTGAAGCTTTCTTT. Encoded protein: CSAPYGTEAFF.

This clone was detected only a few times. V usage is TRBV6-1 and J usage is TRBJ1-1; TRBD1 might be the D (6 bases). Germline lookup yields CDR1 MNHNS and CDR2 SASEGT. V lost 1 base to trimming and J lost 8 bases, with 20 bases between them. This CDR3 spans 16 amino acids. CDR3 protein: CASSEVGSRAGGEAFF. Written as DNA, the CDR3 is TGTGCCAGCAGTGAAGTAGGTAGTAGGGCCGGGGGCGAAGCTTTCTTT.